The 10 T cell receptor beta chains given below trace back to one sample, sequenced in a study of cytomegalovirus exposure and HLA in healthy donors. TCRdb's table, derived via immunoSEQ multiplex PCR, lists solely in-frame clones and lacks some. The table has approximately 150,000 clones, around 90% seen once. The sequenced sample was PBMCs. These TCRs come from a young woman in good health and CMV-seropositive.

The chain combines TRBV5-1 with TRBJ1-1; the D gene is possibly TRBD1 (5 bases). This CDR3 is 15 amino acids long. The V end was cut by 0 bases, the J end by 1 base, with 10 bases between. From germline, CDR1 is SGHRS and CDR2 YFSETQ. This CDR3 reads CASSLEGARNTEAFF. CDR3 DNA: TGCGCCAGCAGCTTGGAAGGGGCGCGGAACACTGAAGCTTTCTTT.

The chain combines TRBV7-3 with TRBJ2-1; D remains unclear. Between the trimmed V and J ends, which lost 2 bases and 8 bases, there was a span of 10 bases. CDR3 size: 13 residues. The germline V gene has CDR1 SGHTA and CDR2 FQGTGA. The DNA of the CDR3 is TGTGCCAGCAGCTTATCTGAGGCCCATGAGCAGTTCTTC. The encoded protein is CASSLSEAHEQFF.

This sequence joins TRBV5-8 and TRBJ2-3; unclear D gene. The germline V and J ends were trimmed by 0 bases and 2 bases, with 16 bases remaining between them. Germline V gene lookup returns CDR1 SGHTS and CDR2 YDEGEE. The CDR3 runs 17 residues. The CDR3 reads CASSLAEATHYTDTQYF. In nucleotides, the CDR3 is TGTGCCAGCAGCTTGGCCGAGGCTACCCACTACACAGATACGCAGTATTTT.

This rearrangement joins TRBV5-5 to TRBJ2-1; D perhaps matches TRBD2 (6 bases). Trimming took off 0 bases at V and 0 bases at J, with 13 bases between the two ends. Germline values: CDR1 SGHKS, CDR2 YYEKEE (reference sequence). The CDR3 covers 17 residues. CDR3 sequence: CASSLATRVSSYNEQFF. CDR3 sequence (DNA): TGTGCCAGCAGCTTGGCGACTAGGGTGAGCTCCTACAATGAGCAGTTCTTC.

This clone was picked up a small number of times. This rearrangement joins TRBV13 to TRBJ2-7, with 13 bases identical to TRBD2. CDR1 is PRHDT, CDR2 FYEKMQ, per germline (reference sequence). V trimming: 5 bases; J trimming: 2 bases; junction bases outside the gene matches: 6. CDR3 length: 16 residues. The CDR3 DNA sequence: TGTGCCAGCAGCCCCCGGGGACTAGCGGGACCCTACGAGCAGTACTTC. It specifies CASSPRGLAGPYEQYF.

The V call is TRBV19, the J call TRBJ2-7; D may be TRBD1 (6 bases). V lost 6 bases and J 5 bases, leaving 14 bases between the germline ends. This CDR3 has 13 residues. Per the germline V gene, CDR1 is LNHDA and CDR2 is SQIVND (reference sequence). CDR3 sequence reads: CASRSTGNDEQYF. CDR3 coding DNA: TGTGCCAGTAGGAGTACAGGGAACGACGAGCAGTACTTC.

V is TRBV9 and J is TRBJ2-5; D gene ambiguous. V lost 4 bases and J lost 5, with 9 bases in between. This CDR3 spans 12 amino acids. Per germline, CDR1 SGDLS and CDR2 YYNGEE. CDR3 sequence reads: CASSPDWETQYF. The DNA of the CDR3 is TGTGCCAGCAGCCCAGATTGGGAGACCCAGTACTTC.

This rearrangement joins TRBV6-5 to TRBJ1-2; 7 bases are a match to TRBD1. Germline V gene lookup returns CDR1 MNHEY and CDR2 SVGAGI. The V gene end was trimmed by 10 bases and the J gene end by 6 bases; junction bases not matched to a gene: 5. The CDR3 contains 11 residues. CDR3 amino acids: CAIQGRNGYTF. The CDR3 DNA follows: TGTGCCATACAGGGGCGAAATGGCTACACCTTC.

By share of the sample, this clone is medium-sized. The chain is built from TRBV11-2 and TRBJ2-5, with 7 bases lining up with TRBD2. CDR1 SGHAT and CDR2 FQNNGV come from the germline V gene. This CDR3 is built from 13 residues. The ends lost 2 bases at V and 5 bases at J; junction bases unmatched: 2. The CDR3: CASSLWGGETQYF. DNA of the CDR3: TGTGCCAGCAGCTTATGGGGGGGGGAGACCCAGTACTTC.

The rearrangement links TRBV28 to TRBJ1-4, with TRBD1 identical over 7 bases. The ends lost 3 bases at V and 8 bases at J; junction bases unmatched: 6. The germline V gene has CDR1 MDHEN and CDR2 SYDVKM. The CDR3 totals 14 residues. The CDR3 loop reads CASSFQGRGEKLFF. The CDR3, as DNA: TGTGCCAGCAGTTTTCAAGGCAGGGGGGAAAAACTGTTTTTT. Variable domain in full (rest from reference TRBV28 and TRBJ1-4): DVKVTQSSRYLVKRTGEKVFLECVQDMDHENMFWYRQDPGLGLRLIYFSYDVKMKEKGDIPEGYSVSREKKERFSLILESASTNQTSMYLCASSFQGRGEKLFFGSGTQLSVL.